This T cell receptor (beta chain) was profiled in a study of cytomegalovirus exposure and HLA in healthy donors. General study findings and limits: Among TCR beta chains, those listed as cytomegalovirus-associated numbered around 160. Roughly even sequencing depth across donors was the assumption behind the presence/absence analyses.

Trimming took 4 bases from V and 8 from J, leaving 27 bases between them. The V gene's germline CDR1 is SGDLS and CDR2 YYNGEE. The CDR3 contains 18 residues. A note on this clone: Its antigen is not identified.

The PCR ran on 60 Vbeta and 13 Jbeta primers. Profiling relied on immunoSEQ multiplex PCR, and the TCRdb table lists in-frame clones only, not all of them. The data show over 150,000 clones, around three quarters seen once. Sequenced material: PBMCs. The receptor was derived from a man younger than 40 in good health and CMV-seropositive. V and J are TRBV9 and TRBJ1-4; D perhaps matches TRBD1 (6 bases). The CDR3 DNA reads TGTGCCAGCAGCCTTGGGCCTTTAGTGGGGGGGCGTCGGGAAAAACTGTTTTTT. Protein: CASSLGPLVGGRREKLFF.